A selection of T cell receptor beta chains follows, all from one sample in a study of OX40 agonist ivuxolimab in advanced cancers. Here immunoSEQ multiplex PCR was the method, and the copy in TCRdb shows in-frame clones only, minus some. The sample contains roughly 73,000 clones, around 88% of which appear only once. The specimen comprised CD4+ or CD8+ T cells sorted from blood, sampled in a trial of the OX40 agonist ivuxolimab. All receptors come from an adult with an advanced solid tumor such as melanoma, head and neck, liver or kidney cancer. Each CDR3 is given with its conserved first and last residue. The D gene is left open where the match is weak. Clone size is given for some rows only: seen once, a few or many times, or a class if the clone is expanded.

j_gene	d_gene	abundance	v_gene	CDR3nt	CDR3aa
TRBJ1-5	NA	NA	TRBV28	TGTGCCAGCAATCCCCCTCAGGCAGGGTCGAATCAGCCCCAGCATTTT	CASNPPQAGSNQPQHF
TRBJ1-3	NA	NA	TRBV19	TGTGCCAGTATGAGGCCGAGCTCTGGAAACACCATATATTTT	CASMRPSSGNTIYF
TRBJ1-2	NA	NA	TRBV6-5	TGTGCCAGCAGGGGGACGGCTGGCTACACCTTC	CASRGTAGYTF
TRBJ1-1	NA	NA	TRBV6-1	TGTGCCAGCAGTGAAGCGCCAGGGAACACTGAAGCTTTCTTT	CASSEAPGNTEAFF
TRBJ2-3	NA	once	TRBV7-9	TGTGCCAGCAGTATCACAGATACGCAGTATTTT	CASSITDTQYF
TRBJ1-3	NA	NA	TRBV7-9	TGTGCCAGCAGCCCGGCGGGGTACTCTGGAAACACCATATATTTT	CASSPAGYSGNTIYF
TRBJ2-1	NA	once	TRBV30	TGTGCCTGGACTCGGACGGAGGGGTATGAGCAGTTCTTC	CAWTRTEGYEQFF
TRBJ2-7	NA	NA	TRBV27	TGTGCCAGCAGTTTATCGGACGAGAACTACGAGCAGTACTTC	CASSLSDENYEQYF
TRBJ1-4	NA	NA	TRBV18	TGTGCCAGCTCACCACGGCGGGGAGGAGAAAAACTGTTTTTT	CASSPRRGGEKLFF
TRBJ1-1	NA	NA	TRBV4-1	TGCGCCAGCAGCCAAGATCCCCAAGGGACGGGGAACACTGAAGCTTTCTTT	CASSQDPQGTGNTEAFF
TRBJ1-2	NA	NA	TRBV2	TGTGCCAGCAGTGGGACGACAGGATTTAACTATGGCTACACCTTC	CASSGTTGFNYGYTF
TRBJ2-5	NA	NA	TRBV5-6	TGTGCCAGCAGCTCGGGACACGAAGAGACCCAGTACTTC	CASSSGHEETQYF
TRBJ2-1	NA	NA	TRBV11-3	TGTGCCAGCAGCTTAGACAGGGCGAGTGGTGAGCAGTTCTTC	CASSLDRASGEQFF
TRBJ2-3	TRBD2	NA	TRBV2	TGTGCCAGCAGCCCCGGGACTAGCGGGGGCTATACGCAGTATTTT	CASSPGTSGGYTQYF
TRBJ2-1	NA	NA	TRBV5-1	TGCGCCAGCAGCGGAAAGGCTGCGGACAATGAGCAGTTCTTC	CASSGKAADNEQFF
TRBJ2-2	TRBD2	NA	TRBV9	TGTGCCAGCAGCGCGACTAGCAGCTCCGGGGAGCTGTTTTTT	CASSATSSSGELFF
TRBJ2-2	TRBD2	NA	TRBV14	TGTGCCAGCAGCCCCTCGACTAGCGGGCACACCGGGGAGCTGTTTTTT	CASSPSTSGHTGELFF
TRBJ1-2	TRBD1	NA	TRBV7-2	TGTGCCAGCAGCCCTTCGCTGACAGGGGGGTATGGCTACACCTTC	CASSPSLTGGYGYTF
TRBJ1-1	NA	NA	TRBV5-6	TGTGCCAGCAGCTCACGGCTGAACACTGAAGCTTTCTTT	CASSSRLNTEAFF
TRBJ2-3	NA	NA	TRBV7-6	TGTGCCAGCAGCTTATTGGGAGAGGAAGATACGCAGTATTTT	CASSLLGEEDTQYF
TRBJ2-2	NA	NA	TRBV7-6	TGTGCCAGCAGGCGGGACAATTTTGCCGGGGAGCTGTTTTTT	CASRRDNFAGELFF
TRBJ2-7	NA	NA	TRBV18	TGTGCCAGCTCACCCGGCCGCTACGAGCAGTACTTC	CASSPGRYEQYF
TRBJ2-7	NA	NA	TRBV10-1	TGCGCCAGCAGTGAGTCCAGGGTTGATGGCTACGAGCAGTACTTC	CASSESRVDGYEQYF
TRBJ2-7	NA	NA	TRBV28	TGTGCCAGCAGCCCTTCCGTCGAGCAGTACTTC	CASSPSVEQYF
TRBJ1-4	TRBD1	few	TRBV11-1	TGTGCCAGCAGCCGGACAGGAGGTGAAAAACTGTTTTTT	CASSRTGGEKLFF
TRBJ1-1	NA	NA	TRBV7-2	TGTGCCAGCAGCTTGGACAGTTGGACTGAAGCTTTCTTT	CASSLDSWTEAFF
TRBJ2-5	TRBD1	few	TRBV6-5	TGTGCCAGCGGACAGGGGAATGTCGGAGAGACCCAGTACTTC	CASGQGNVGETQYF
TRBJ2-3	TRBD2	few	TRBV9	TGTGCCGGCTCCCTGCCTCGGACTAGCGGTCATGAGGGGGATACGCAGTATTTT	CAGSLPRTSGHEGDTQYF
TRBJ1-3	NA	NA	TRBV6-5	TGTGCCAGCAGTTACCTGGGGGGCTCTGGAAACACCATATATTTT	CASSYLGGSGNTIYF
TRBJ2-1	TRBD2	few	TRBV11-3	TGTGCCAGCAGCTTAGATTTACGGGGGGGTTACAATGAGCAGTTCTTC	CASSLDLRGGYNEQFF
TRBJ1-6	NA	NA	TRBV2	TGTGCCAGCAGTGTAGGCAGTTTTTCACCCCTCCACTTT	CASSVGSFSPLHF
TRBJ2-7	TRBD2	NA	TRBV30	TGTGCCTGGAGTCCCTGGACTAGCGCTACCTACGAGCAGTACTTC	CAWSPWTSATYEQYF
TRBJ1-5	NA	once	TRBV28	TGTGCCAGCAGTTTATTGGACAGTAGCAATCAGCCCCAGCATTTT	CASSLLDSSNQPQHF
TRBJ2-5	TRBD1	NA	TRBV19	TGTGCCAGTAGTTCTCCAGGGGGCGAAGTGGGAGAGACCCAGTACTTC	CASSSPGGEVGETQYF